A single sample is the source of the 21 T cell receptor beta chains below, sequenced in a study of beta chain features in type 1 diabetes. Expressed TCRB transcripts were sequenced because the entire RNA isolate underwent reverse transcription. Clones were read by immunoSEQ multiplex PCR, and TCRdb kept only the in-frame ones, dropping some. The sample contains a few hundred thousand clones, about 15% of which appear only once. The sequencing sample was made of naive CD4+ T cells from blood. These receptors originate from a man younger than 40 in good health.

J is TRBJ2-7 and V is TRBV5-1; D unclear. From germline, CDR1 is SGHRS and CDR2 YFSETQ. The CDR3 contains 15 residues. Trimming cost V 1 base and J 1 base, with 12 bases left between them. CDR3 in amino acids: CASSLSAGVSYEQYF. CDR3 in DNA: TGCGCCAGCAGCTTGTCGGCAGGAGTATCCTACGAGCAGTACTTC.

This clone was detected ten times or more. V usage is TRBV29-1 and J usage is TRBJ2-1; D remains unclear. From germline, CDR1 is SQVTM and CDR2 ANQGSEA. This CDR3 contains 11 residues. Trimming took off 5 bases at V and 4 bases at J, with 6 bases between the two ends. CDR3 sequence: CSVSGYNEQFF. The CDR3 DNA reads as TGCAGCGTTTCCGGATACAATGAGCAGTTCTTC.

Many counts were recorded for this clone. The rearrangement links TRBV23-1 to TRBJ2-4; 7 positions agree with TRBD1. TRBV23-1 is flagged as an ORF with uncertain function. The CDR3 totals 14 residues. The J segment lost 0 bases and the V segment lost 8 bases, leaving 4 bases of the junction unmatched. CDR3 residues: CASGTDLAKNIQYF. The CDR3 bases are TGCGCCAGCGGGACAGATTTAGCCAAAAACATTCAGTACTTC.

This sequence joins TRBV7-2 and TRBJ1-2; D not resolved. This CDR3 spans 14 amino acids. Trimming stripped 4 bases from V and 0 bases from J, with 9 bases between. The germline V gene has CDR1 SGHTA and CDR2 FQGNSA. CDR3 bases: TGTGCCAGCAGCTCCGGACCAACTAACTATGGCTACACCTTC. Residues: CASSSGPTNYGYTF.

The chain has TRBV4-2 and TRBJ2-3, with D tentatively TRBD1 or TRBD2 (7 bases each). Trimming shortened V by 5 bases and J by 2 bases, and 17 bases separated the two germline ends. This CDR3 has 16 amino acids. The germline CDR1 and CDR2 sequences are LGHNA and YNFKEQ. The CDR3 loop reads CASSDQGGTPTDTQYF. The CDR3 coding sequence is TGTGCCAGCAGCGATCAGGGGGGGACCCCCACAGATACGCAGTATTTT.

This chain joins TRBV7-2 and TRBJ2-3; 10 bases line up with TRBD2. The ends lost 6 bases at V and 1 base at J; junction bases unmatched: 4. The germline V gene has CDR1 SGHTA and CDR2 FQGNSA. The CDR3 loop spans 15 amino acids. CDR3 sequence reads: CASRRGTSGTDTQYF. CDR3 DNA sequence: TGTGCCAGCAGGCGTGGGACTAGCGGCACAGATACGCAGTATTTT.

This clone was observed a few times. The V gene is TRBV27, the J gene TRBJ2-1; a possible D gene is TRBD1 (6 bases). The CDR3 length is 12 residues. V was shortened by 6 bases and J by 9 bases, with 12 bases between the two germline ends. Germline V gives CDR1 MNHEY, CDR2 SMNVEV (reference sequence). The CDR3 DNA reads as TGTGCCAGCAGGCAGGGGTCTGGTGAGCAGTTCTTC. This sequence encodes CASRQGSGEQFF.

This clone showed up just a few times. This chain joins TRBV28 and TRBJ2-1; perhaps TRBD2 as D (6 bases). Trimming shortened V by 1 base and J by 7 bases, and 14 bases separated the two germline ends. Looked up from germline, CDR1 is MDHEN and CDR2 is SYDVKM. This CDR3 spans 15 amino acids. The CDR3 DNA follows: TGTGCCAGCAGTTTATACGGTGCGGGACGGAATGAGCAGTTCTTC. Translation gives CASSLYGAGRNEQFF.

V and J are TRBV7-2 and TRBJ1-1; D not resolved. V dropped 5 bases and J dropped 5 bases, with 12 bases sitting between them. The germline CDR1 and CDR2 sequences are SGHTA and FQGNSA. This CDR3 has 13 residues. CDR3 amino acids: CASSPFTGTEAFF. The CDR3 bases are TGTGCCAGCAGCCCGTTCACGGGAACTGAAGCTTTCTTT.

This clone has only a few counts. The chain employs TRBV5-4 and TRBJ2-1, with 11 bases matching TRBD2. CDR1 is SGHNT and CDR2 is YYREEE in the germline V gene (reference sequence). The CDR3 is made up of 18 amino acids. The ends lost 5 bases at V and 0 bases at J; junction bases unmatched: 10. The CDR3: CASSGPSGGMRSYNEQFF. CDR3 DNA: TGTGCCAGCAGTGGGCCTAGCGGGGGGATGCGCTCCTACAATGAGCAGTTCTTC.

This clone was counted only a few times. This chain joins TRBV7-9 and TRBJ1-1; 9 bases agree with TRBD1. The V gene's germline CDR1 is SEHNR and CDR2 FQNEAQ (reference sequence). The CDR3 covers 14 residues. J lost 8 bases, V lost 5 bases, and 9 bases had no gene match. In nucleotides, the CDR3 is TGTGCCAGCAGCGTCGGGACAGGGAACTTCGAAGCTTTCTTT. The encoded protein is CASSVGTGNFEAFF.

This clone was recorded a few times. The V and J genes are TRBV18 and TRBJ1-2; no definite D call. The CDR3 is 15 amino acids. V shed 0 bases and J shed 4 bases, with 12 bases lying between them. Germline CDR1 reads KGHSH; CDR2 reads LQKENI. CDR3 in amino acids: CASSPPGGPSYGYTF. DNA of the CDR3: TGTGCCAGCTCACCACCGGGAGGACCGTCCTATGGCTACACCTTC.

A word on this clone: Additional DNA sequences in this sample encode the identical CDR3. Written as DNA, the CDR3 is TGTGCCAGCATAAGTTCCTACGAGCAGTACTTC. Translating it yields CASISSYEQYF. The V and J genes are TRBV2 and TRBJ2-7; no reliable D call. The CDR3 is made up of 11 amino acids. CDR1 is SNHLY, CDR2 FYNNEI, per germline. Trimming left V 7 bases short and J 1 base short, with 5 bases between.

The chain uses TRBV5-4 and TRBJ1-4; 11 bases match TRBD1. The CDR3 is 16 amino acids. Trimming at V came to 3 bases and at J to 8 bases, leaving 9 bases not matched to a gene. The germline gives CDR1 SGHNT, CDR2 YYREEE (reference sequence). The CDR3, as DNA: TGTGCCAGCAGCTCCCTGGACAGGGGGCGAGGGGAAAAACTGTTTTTT. Its translation: CASSSLDRGRGEKLFF. Supplemented by reference TRBV5-4 and TRBJ1-4, the full variable domain reads ETGVTQSPTHLIKTRGQQVTLRCSSQSGHNTVSWYQQALGQGPQFIFQYYREEENGRGNFPPRFSGLQFPNYSSELNVNALELDDSALYLCASSSLDRGRGEKLFFGSGTQLSVL.

The chain has TRBV30 and TRBJ1-2, with D possibly TRBD1 on 6 matching bases. In germline, CDR1 is GTSNPN, CDR2 SVGIG (reference sequence). The V and J ends lost 1 base and 8 bases respectively, with 17 bases between them. CDR3 length: 14 residues. The CDR3 nucleotides are TGTGCCTGGAGTGCCGGGGGGGCCCCTAAGGGCTACACCTTC. Translation gives CAWSAGGAPKGYTF.

The sample holds a few counts of this clone. V gene TRBV30 combines with J gene TRBJ2-7, with D perhaps matching TRBD1 or TRBD2 (6 bases each). V was shortened by 0 bases and J by 3 bases, with 12 bases between the two germline ends. CDR3 length: 14 residues. Per the germline V gene, CDR1 is GTSNPN and CDR2 is SVGIG (reference sequence). CDR3 residues: CAWSVGGTGYEQYV. The CDR3 DNA reads TGTGCCTGGAGTGTAGGGGGGACTGGCTACGAGCAGTACGTC.

This rearrangement joins TRBV18 to TRBJ2-7; no firm D call. The CDR3 contains 13 residues. The ends were cut back, 6 bases at V and 5 bases at J, with 14 bases in the middle. Germline CDR1 KGHSH, CDR2 LQKENI. DNA for the CDR3: TGTGCCAGCTCCCGAGGATCACCGCACGAGCAGTACTTC. This translates into CASSRGSPHEQYF.

The chain recombines TRBV6-5 with TRBJ2-1; 11 bases align to TRBD2. Germline V gene data show CDR1 as MNHEY and CDR2 as SVGAGI. CDR3 size: 14 residues. V gave up 8 bases and J gave up 7 bases; unmatched junction bases: 7. The CDR3 bases are TGTGCCAGCCAACTAGCGGGAGTAGGAAATGAGCAGTTCTTC. Protein sequence: CASQLAGVGNEQFF.

This clone was picked up a small number of times. The chain recombines TRBV1 with TRBJ2-1; the table's D call, TRBD2, was not checked against the DNA. TRBV1 is a documented pseudogene. The CDR3 extends over 18 amino acids. CDR3 in DNA: TGCACCAGCAGCCATATCAGACTAGCGGGAGGCCGCAGGTCTGAGCAGTTCTTC. It encodes CTSSHIRLAGGRRSEQFF.

This rearrangement joins TRBV7-2 to TRBJ2-1; D is unclear. CDR1 and CDR2 (germline): SGHTA, FQGNSA. This CDR3 region has 14 residues. Between the trimmed V and J ends, which lost 2 bases and 7 bases, there was a span of 12 bases. The CDR3 nucleotides read TGTGCCAGCAGCTTACCGCTAGTTAGGAATGAGCAGTTCTTC. It encodes CASSLPLVRNEQFF.

This clone was recorded at least ten times. The J gene is TRBJ2-1, the V gene TRBV30; 16 bases are a match to TRBD2. The V gene's germline CDR1 is GTSNPN and CDR2 SVGIG (reference sequence). This CDR3 comprises 17 residues. The V segment lost 7 bases and the J segment 5 bases; nucleotides outside the gene matches: 11. CDR3 loop: CASRPGTSGRGNNEQFF. CDR3 in DNA: TGTGCCTCTCGTCCCGGGACTAGCGGGAGGGGGAACAATGAGCAGTTCTTC.